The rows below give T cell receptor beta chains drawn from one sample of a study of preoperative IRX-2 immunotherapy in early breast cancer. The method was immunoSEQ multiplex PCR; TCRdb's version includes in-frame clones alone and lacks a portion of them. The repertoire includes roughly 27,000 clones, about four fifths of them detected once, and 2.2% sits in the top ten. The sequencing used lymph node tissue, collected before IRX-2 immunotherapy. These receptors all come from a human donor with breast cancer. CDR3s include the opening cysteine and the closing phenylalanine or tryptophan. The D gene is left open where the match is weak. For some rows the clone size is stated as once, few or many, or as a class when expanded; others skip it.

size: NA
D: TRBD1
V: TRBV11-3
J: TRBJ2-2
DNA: TGTGCCAGCAGCTTAGTGACGGGGACAGCGATTAACACCGGGGAGCTGTTTTTT
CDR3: CASSLVTGTAINTGELFF

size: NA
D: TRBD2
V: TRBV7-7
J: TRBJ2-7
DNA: TGTGCCAGCAGCTTAGGCGGGGGTAGCGACCTACCCTACGAGCAGTACTTC
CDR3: CASSLGGGSDLPYEQYF

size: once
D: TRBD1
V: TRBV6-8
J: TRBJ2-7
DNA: TGTGCCAGCAGTGCGGACAGGGACGAGCAGTACTTC
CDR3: CASSADRDEQYF

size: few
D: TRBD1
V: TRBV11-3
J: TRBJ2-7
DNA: TGTGCCAGCAGCTTGTTTATGGACAGGGGGCATTACGAGCAGTACTTC
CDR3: CASSLFMDRGHYEQYF

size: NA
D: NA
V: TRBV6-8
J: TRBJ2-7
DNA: TGTGCCAGCAGTCGAATAAGTCTTGGCGAGCAGTACTTC
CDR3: CASSRISLGEQYF

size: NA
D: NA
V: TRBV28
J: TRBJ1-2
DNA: TGTGCCAGCAGTTTAACCAGGAGGGGAGGAGGCTACACCTTC
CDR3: CASSLTRRGGGYTF

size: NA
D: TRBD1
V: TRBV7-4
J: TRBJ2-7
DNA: TGTGCCAGCAGTCCGGACAGGGGGCCCACCTACGAGCAGTACTTC
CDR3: CASSPDRGPTYEQYF

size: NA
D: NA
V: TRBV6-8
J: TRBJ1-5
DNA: TGTGCCCATGGAGGAGGGTTCGGCAATCAGCCCCAGCATTTT
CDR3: CAHGGGFGNQPQHF

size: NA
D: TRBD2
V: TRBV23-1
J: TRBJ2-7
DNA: TGCGCCAGCAGCCAAGGGACTAGCCCTTACGAGCAGTACTTC
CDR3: CASSQGTSPYEQYF

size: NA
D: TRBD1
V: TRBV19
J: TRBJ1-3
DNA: TGTGCCAGTAGTATAGGAAGACAGGGGGCTGGAAACACCATATATTTT
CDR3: CASSIGRQGAGNTIYF

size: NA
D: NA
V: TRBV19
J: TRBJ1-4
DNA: TGTGCCAGTAGTATCGGCCGTCCGGGACGGCTTAATGAAAAACTGTTTTTT
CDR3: CASSIGRPGRLNEKLFF

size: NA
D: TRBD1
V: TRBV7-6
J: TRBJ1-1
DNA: TGTGCCAGCAGCTTGGCCAGGGGGCCCTACACTGAAGCTTTCTTT
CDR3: CASSLARGPYTEAFF

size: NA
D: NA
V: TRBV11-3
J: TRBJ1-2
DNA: TGTGCCAGCAGCTTAGGTAACAGGGTGGATGGCTACACCTTC
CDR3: CASSLGNRVDGYTF

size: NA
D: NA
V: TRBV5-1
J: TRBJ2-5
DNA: TGCGCCACTACAGAAGGCGGTCCCCAAGAGACCCAGTACTTC
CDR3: CATTEGGPQETQYF

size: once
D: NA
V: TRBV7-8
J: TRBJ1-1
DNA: TGTGCCAGCAGTTCTGGCTTAAACACTGAAGCTTTCTTT
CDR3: CASSSGLNTEAFF

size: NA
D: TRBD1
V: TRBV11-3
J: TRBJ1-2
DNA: TGTGCCAGCAGCCAAAACCAGGGGGCGGGAGGCTACACCTTC
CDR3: CASSQNQGAGGYTF

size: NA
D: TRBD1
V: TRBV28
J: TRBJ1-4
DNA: TGTGCCAGCAGCACTACAGGGGACGGGAGTGAAAAACTGTTTTTT
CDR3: CASSTTGDGSEKLFF

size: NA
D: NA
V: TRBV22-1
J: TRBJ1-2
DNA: TGTGCCAGCAGTTTGCCCAGGGCGTTCTATGGCTACACCTTC
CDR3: CASSLPRAFYGYTF

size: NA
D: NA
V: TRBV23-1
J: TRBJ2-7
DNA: TGCGCCAGCAGGTTCGGGGGTACCTACGAGCAGTACTTC
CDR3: CASRFGGTYEQYF

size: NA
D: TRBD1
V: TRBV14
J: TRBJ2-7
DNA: TGTGCCAGCAGCAACCGGGACAGGGTCTACGAGCAGTACTTC
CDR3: CASSNRDRVYEQYF

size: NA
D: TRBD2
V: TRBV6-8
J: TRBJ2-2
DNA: TGTGCCAGCAGAGCGGGGGGCCGTTCGAACACCGGGGAGCTGTTTTTT
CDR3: CASRAGGRSNTGELFF

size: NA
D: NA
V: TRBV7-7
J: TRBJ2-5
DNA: TGTGCCAGCAGCTTGATCGGGGGATGGGAGGAAGAGACCCAGTACTTC
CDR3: CASSLIGGWEEETQYF

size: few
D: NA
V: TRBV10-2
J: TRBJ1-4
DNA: TGCGCCAGCAGTCTCGGGGGCATTGAAAAACTGTTTTTT
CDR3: CASSLGGIEKLFF

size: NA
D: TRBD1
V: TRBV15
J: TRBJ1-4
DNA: TGTGCCACCGCCGACAGGGGGAAGATTGAAAAACTGTTTTTT
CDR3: CATADRGKIEKLFF

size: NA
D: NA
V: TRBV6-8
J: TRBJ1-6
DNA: TGTGCCAGCAGCTTCGGTGCCACGGGGGCTCTGTCACCCCTCCACTTT
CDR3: CASSFGATGALSPLHF

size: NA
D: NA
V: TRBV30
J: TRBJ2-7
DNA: TGTGCCTGGAGAAGAAAAGGTCCTTACTACGAGCAGTACTTC
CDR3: CAWRRKGPYYEQYF

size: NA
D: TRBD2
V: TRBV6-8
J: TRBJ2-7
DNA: TGTGCCATCAGTACAGCGGGATATACCTACGAGCAGTACTTC
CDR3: CAISTAGYTYEQYF

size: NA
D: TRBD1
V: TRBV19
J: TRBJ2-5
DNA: TGTGCCAGTAGCCCTACAGGGGTAGGGGAGACCCAGTACTTC
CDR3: CASSPTGVGETQYF

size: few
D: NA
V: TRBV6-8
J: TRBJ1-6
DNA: TGTGCCAGCAGGGGTGCCGATAATTCACCCCTCCACTTT
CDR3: CASRGADNSPLHF

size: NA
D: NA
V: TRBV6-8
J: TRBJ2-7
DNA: TGTGCCAGCCTCCTGGGACCGACGAGCTCCTACGAGCAGTACTTC
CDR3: CASLLGPTSSYEQYF

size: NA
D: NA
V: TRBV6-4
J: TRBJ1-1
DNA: TGTGCCAGCAGTCGACACACTGAAGCTTTCTTT
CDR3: CASSRHTEAFF

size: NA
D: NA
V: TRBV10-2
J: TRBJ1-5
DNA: TGCGCCAGCAGTGATCTAATCCCGGGACAGCCCCAGCATTTT
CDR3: CASSDLIPGQPQHF

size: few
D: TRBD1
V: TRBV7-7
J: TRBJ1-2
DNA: TGTGCCAGCAGCCATCCAGGGGGGAACTATGGCTACACCTTC
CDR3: CASSHPGGNYGYTF

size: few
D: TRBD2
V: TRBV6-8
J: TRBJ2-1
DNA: TGTGCCAGCAGCCTCCGGGGGGAGTACAATGAGCAGTTCTTC
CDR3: CASSLRGEYNEQFF

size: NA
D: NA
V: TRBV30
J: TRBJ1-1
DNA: TGTGCCTGGAGTGTTGTCGTCAGCGACACTGAAGCTTTCTTT
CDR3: CAWSVVVSDTEAFF

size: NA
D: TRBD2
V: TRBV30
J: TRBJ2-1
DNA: TGTGCCTGGAGGCTCGGACTAGCGGGGGGGAATGAGCAGTTCTTC
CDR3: CAWRLGLAGGNEQFF

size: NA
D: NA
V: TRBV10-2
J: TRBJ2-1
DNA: TGCGCCAGCAGTGAGCCCCGTGGAGGGTCCTACAATGAGCAGTTCTTC
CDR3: CASSEPRGGSYNEQFF

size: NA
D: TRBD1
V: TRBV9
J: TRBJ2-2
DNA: TGTGCCAGCAGAGGCGGGACAGGGATTCCCGGGGAGCTGTTTTTT
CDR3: CASRGGTGIPGELFF

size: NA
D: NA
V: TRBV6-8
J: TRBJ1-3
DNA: TGTGCCAGCAGTTACTCAAGCCTCGGGAACACCATATATTTT
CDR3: CASSYSSLGNTIYF

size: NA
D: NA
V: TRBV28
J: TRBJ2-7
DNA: TGTGCCAGCAGTACGGACGGCTACGAGCAGTACTTC
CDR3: CASSTDGYEQYF

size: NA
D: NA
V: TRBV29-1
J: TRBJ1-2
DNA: TGCAGCGTTGACAGGGGAAACTATGGCTACACCTTC
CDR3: CSVDRGNYGYTF

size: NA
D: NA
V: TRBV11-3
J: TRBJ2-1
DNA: TGTGCCAGCAGCCACCCGGCACTTGGGAATGAGCAGTTCTTC
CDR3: CASSHPALGNEQFF